This passage covers 22 T cell receptor beta chains from one sample sequenced in a study of cytomegalovirus exposure and HLA in healthy donors. PCR primers comprised 60 Vbeta and 13 Jbeta primers. This table comes from immunoSEQ multiplex PCR, and its TCRdb copy is limited to in-frame clones, with some not included. The sample lists some 150,000 clones, 70% to 80% occurring once. Sequenced: PBMCs. These receptors came from a man aged 40-55 years in good health and CMV-seronegative.

This sequence joins TRBV2 and TRBJ2-5; TRBD1 might be the D (5 bases). V gave up 6 bases and J gave up 5 bases, with 13 bases separating them. Germline V gene data show CDR1 as SNHLY and CDR2 as FYNNEI. The CDR3 consists of 13 residues. The CDR3 sequence: CASSLDSTETQYF. CDR3 DNA: TGTGCCAGCAGCTTAGACAGCACCGAGACCCAGTACTTC.

This clone came up a few times. CDR3 region: CASSPSGHNEQFF. CDR3 nucleotides: TGTGCCAGCAGCCCCAGTGGCCACAATGAGCAGTTCTTC. The rearrangement uses TRBV7-9 and TRBJ2-1; D ambiguous. V was pared by 5 bases and J by 5 bases, with 10 bases between. The CDR3 loop spans 13 amino acids. Germline V gene sequence: CDR1 SEHNR, CDR2 FQNEAQ (reference sequence). Looking up the rest from reference TRBV7-9 and TRBJ2-1 gives the full variable domain: DTGVSQNPRHKITKRGQNVTFRCDPISEHNRLYWYRQTLGQGPEFLTYFQNEAQLEKSRLLSDRFSAERPKGSFSTLEIQRTEQGDSAMYLCASSPSGHNEQFFGPGTRLTVL.

The J gene is TRBJ1-1, the V gene TRBV11-2; no reliable D call. The length of the CDR3 is 13 residues. The V end was cut by 3 bases, the J end by 8 bases, with 13 bases between. Germline V gene sequence: CDR1 SGHAT, CDR2 FQNNGV. Here the CDR3 reads CASSLVTYSEAFF. As DNA, the CDR3 is TGTGCCAGCAGCTTGGTAACGTACTCCGAAGCTTTCTTT. The whole variable domain, filled in from reference TRBV11-2 and TRBJ1-1, reads EAGVAQSPRYKIIEKRQSVAFWCNPISGHATLYWYQQILGQGPKLLIQFQNNGVVDDSQLPKDRFSAERLKGVDSTLKIQPAKLEDSAVYLCASSLVTYSEAFFGQGTRLTVV.

As concerns this clone: Other DNA sequences in this specimen translate into the identical CDR3. The J gene is TRBJ2-5, the V gene TRBV5-4, with 8 bases matching TRBD2. Looked up from germline, CDR1 is SGHNT and CDR2 is YYREEE (reference sequence). This CDR3 contains 15 residues. V shed 4 bases and J 5 bases; nucleotides not matched to a gene: 10. The CDR3 DNA sequence: TGTGCCAGCAGCCCGAGAGCGGGAGCTGGTGAGACCCAGTACTTC. This translates into CASSPRAGAGETQYF.

The chain employs TRBV4-3 and TRBJ2-7, with D perhaps matching TRBD2 (5 bases). The CDR3 runs 13 residues. Germline lookup yields CDR1 LGHNA and CDR2 YSLEER. V was trimmed by 4 bases and J by 4 bases, leaving 11 bases between them. The CDR3 spells CASSRARGYEQYF. For the CDR3, the DNA is TGCGCCAGCAGCCGCGCCCGGGGATACGAGCAGTACTTC.

V usage is TRBV27 and J usage is TRBJ1-1, with a tentative D call TRBD1 (5 bases). Germline assignment: CDR1 MNHEY and CDR2 SMNVEV (reference sequence). The V end lost 5 bases, the J end lost 8 bases, and 12 bases lay between the germline ends. The CDR3 is made up of 12 amino acids. CDR3 nucleotide sequence: TGTGCCAGCAGTACACCAGGGTCGGAAGCTTTCTTT. Its translation: CASSTPGSEAFF.

For the CDR3, the DNA is TGTGCCAGTAGTACTAGCGGGAGCACCGGGGAGCTGTTTTTT. Protein product: CASSTSGSTGELFF. The chain links TRBV19 to TRBJ2-2, with TRBD2 matching over 10 bases. The CDR3 has 14 residues. CDR1 and CDR2 from the germline V gene are LNHDA and SQIVND (reference sequence). After removal of 4 bases from V and 4 bases from J, the junction contained 0 bases not matched to a gene.

The chain is built from TRBV6-5 and TRBJ1-1; 7 nucleotides align to TRBD1. The junction had 9 bases not matched to a gene; V was cut back by 2 bases and J by 6 bases. Germline CDR1 and CDR2: MNHEY and SVGAGI. The CDR3 is made up of 15 amino acids. CDR3 loop: CASSYDGRGNSEAFF. The CDR3 coding sequence is TGTGCCAGCAGTTACGACGGCAGGGGGAATTCTGAAGCTTTCTTT.

The chain recombines TRBV10-3 with TRBJ1-5; 8 bases fit TRBD1. V lost 6 bases to trimming and J lost 5 bases; unmatched junction nucleotides: 6. The CDR3 spans 14 residues. CDR1 is ENHRY, CDR2 SYGVKD, per germline. The CDR3 bases are TGTGCCATCAGGGAGGACAGGGTAGATCAGCCCCAGCATTTT. It is translated as CAIREDRVDQPQHF.

The chain recombines TRBV14 with TRBJ1-4, with TRBD1 as a possible D gene (5 bases). V lost 1 base and J lost 5, with 11 bases in between. Germline V gene lookup returns CDR1 SGHDN and CDR2 FVKESK. The CDR3 length is 15 residues. The CDR3 DNA reads TGTGCCAGCAGCCAAGTAGGAGGGGCGAATGAAAAACTGTTTTTT. This encodes CASSQVGGANEKLFF.

Details on this clone: A read error may account for a junction end that differs from germline. The V call is TRBV7-9, the J call TRBJ1-1; no firm D call. The CDR3 length is 14 residues. The germline V gene encodes CDR1 SEHNR and CDR2 FQNEAQ (reference sequence). DNA of the CDR3: TGTTCCAGCAGCTTAGTGGCGGAGAACACTGAAGCTTTCTTT. Encoded protein: CSSSLVAENTEAFF.

The chain carries TRBV7-2 and TRBJ1-5; 8 bases line up with TRBD1. V shed 1 base and J 4 bases; nucleotides not matched to a gene: 9. This CDR3 has 17 amino acids. CDR1 SGHTA and CDR2 FQGNSA come from the germline V gene. CDR3 DNA: TGTGCCAGCAGCTTAGTCCCAGGGGGCATCGGGAATCAGCCCCAGCATTTT. Its protein is CASSLVPGGIGNQPQHF.

This clone has just a few counts. The gene calls are TRBV7-8 and TRBJ1-1, with a weak D call TRBD1 (6 bases). Trimming stripped 1 base from V and 3 bases from J, with 15 bases between. There are 16 residues in the CDR3. Germline loops: CDR1 SGHVS, CDR2 FQNEAQ. For the CDR3, the DNA is TGTGCCAGCAGCTTAGTCCCGGGACACAGAGACACTGAAGCTTTCTTT. It translates to CASSLVPGHRDTEAFF.

This clone was seen only a few times. At one of its ends the junction is not consistent with the germline gene, which may arise from a read error. This chain links TRBV27 with TRBJ2-3; D may be TRBD1 (5 bases). The CDR3 is 15 residues long. Germline loops: CDR1 MNHEY, CDR2 SMNVEV (reference sequence). The CDR3 nucleotides are TGTGCCAGCAGTCCTCACGACAGACGCACAAATACGCAGTATTTT. Translating it yields CASSPHDRRTNTQYF.

The gene calls are TRBV7-8 and TRBJ1-5, with a possible D match to TRBD1 (6 bases). The germline CDR1 and CDR2 sequences are SGHVS and FQNEAQ. Trimming left V 2 bases short and J 0 bases short, with 14 bases between. This CDR3 region has 17 residues. CDR3 residues: CASSLFPGQISNQPQHF. DNA of the CDR3: TGTGCCAGCAGCTTATTTCCCGGACAGATTAGCAATCAGCCCCAGCATTTT.

Concerning this clone: Its ends do not fully match the called genes, so a read error is possible. Additional DNA sequences in this sample encode the identical CDR3. V usage is TRBV19 and J usage is TRBJ1-1; 7 bases are a match to TRBD1. CDR1 and CDR2 (germline): LNHDA, SQIVND (reference sequence). The length of the CDR3 is 14 residues. DNA of the CDR3: TGTGCCAGTACCCTAGGGGGCATTGACACTGAGGCTTTCTTT. Its translation is CASTLGGIDTEAFF.

This clone was seen only a few times. The chain employs TRBV29-1 and TRBJ2-1; 8 nucleotides line up with TRBD2. Germline lookup yields CDR1 SQVTM and CDR2 ANQGSEA. The CDR3 is made up of 12 amino acids. The junction had 7 bases not matched to a gene; V was cut back by 8 bases and J by 7 bases. The CDR3, as DNA: TGCAGCACCGGACTAGCAAGGAATGAGCAGTTCTTC. Protein: CSTGLARNEQFF.

In its sample, this clone was seen a few times. The CDR3, as DNA: TGTGCCACCAGCAGAGTAACGGGAGGGAACACAGATACGCAGTATTTT. Translated, it gives CATSRVTGGNTDTQYF. V usage is TRBV15 and J usage is TRBJ2-3, with 8 bases that match TRBD2. Germline loops: CDR1 LNHNV, CDR2 YYDKDF (reference sequence). V trimming: 1 base; J trimming: 2 bases; junction bases outside the gene matches: 5. The length of the CDR3 is 16 residues.

V and J are TRBV19 and TRBJ1-2; D is perhaps TRBD1 (6 bases). V dropped 0 bases and J dropped 6 bases, with 11 bases sitting between them. CDR1 is LNHDA, CDR2 SQIVND, per germline (reference sequence). The CDR3 spans 14 residues. CDR3 sequence (DNA): TGTGCCAGTAGTATAGAAAGGGGGACGGATGGCTACACCTTC. Translation: CASSIERGTDGYTF. The variable domain in full, with the rest retrieved from reference TRBV19 and TRBJ1-2, is DGGITQSPKYLFRKEGQNVTLSCEQNLNHDAMYWYRQDPGQGLRLIYYSQIVNDFQKGDIAEGYSVSREKKESFPLTVTSAQKNPTAFYLCASSIERGTDGYTFGSGTRLTVV.

This clone was picked up one time. The rearrangement joins TRBV29-1 to TRBJ2-2; 7 positions match TRBD2. Germline CDR1 and CDR2: SQVTM and ANQGSEA. V was clipped by 5 bases and J by 5 bases; unmatched bases: 5. This CDR3 contains 13 residues. The CDR3 region has the DNA TGCAGCGTTAAGGGAGGGCGGACCGGGGAGCTGTTTTTT. Its protein is CSVKGGRTGELFF.

The chain joins TRBV2 to TRBJ2-2; tentatively, D is TRBD2 (5 bases). V lost 1 base and J 4 bases, leaving 10 bases between the germline ends. The CDR3 length is 15 residues. The germline V gene encodes CDR1 SNHLY and CDR2 FYNNEI. CDR3 sequence (DNA): TGTGCCAGCAGTGAAGAGCGTCGGGGCACCGGGGAGCTGTTTTTT. It is translated as CASSEERRGTGELFF. Together with reference TRBV2 and TRBJ2-2, the CDR3 gives the full variable domain: EPEVTQTPSHQVTQMGQEVILRCVPISNHLYFYWYRQILGQKVEFLVSFYNNEISEKSEIFDDQFSVERPDGSNFTLKIRSTKLEDSAMYFCASSEERRGTGELFFGEGSRLTVL.

The CDR3 here is CASSVDRVSTEAFF. As DNA, the CDR3 is TGTGCCAGCAGTGTCGACAGGGTTTCCACTGAAGCTTTCTTT. The chain uses TRBV2 and TRBJ1-1; 7 positions match TRBD1. CDR3 length equals 14 residues. V shed 4 bases, J shed 4 bases, and the junction held 6 bases outside the gene matches. Germline CDR1 and CDR2: SNHLY and FYNNEI.